This T cell receptor beta chain was found in a study of cytomegalovirus exposure and HLA in healthy donors. V was trimmed by 8 bases and J by 2 bases, leaving 16 bases between them. CDR3 length: 15 residues. In germline, CDR1 is SGHVS, CDR2 FQNEAQ. PCR was performed using 60 Vbeta and 13 Jbeta primers. Profiling relied on immunoSEQ multiplex PCR, and the TCRdb table lists in-frame clones only, not all of them. The sample lists roughly 190,000 clones, around three quarters occurring once. The chain uses TRBV7-8 and TRBJ1-5; tentatively, D is TRBD1 (5 bases). Material: PBMCs. The origin of this receptor is a woman aged 45-65 years in good health and CMV-seronegative. Here the CDR3 reads CASGPRAGGNQPQHF. The CDR3 region has the DNA TGTGCCAGCGGACCGAGGGCGGGGGGCAATCAGCCCCAGCATTTT. Full variable domain (rest looked up from reference TRBV7-8 and TRBJ1-5): GAGVSQSPRYKVAKRGQDVALRCDPISGHVSLFWYQQALGQGPEFLTYFQNEAQLDKSGLPSDRFFAERPEGSVSTLKIQRTQQEDSAVYLCASGPRAGGNQPQHFGDGTRLSIL.